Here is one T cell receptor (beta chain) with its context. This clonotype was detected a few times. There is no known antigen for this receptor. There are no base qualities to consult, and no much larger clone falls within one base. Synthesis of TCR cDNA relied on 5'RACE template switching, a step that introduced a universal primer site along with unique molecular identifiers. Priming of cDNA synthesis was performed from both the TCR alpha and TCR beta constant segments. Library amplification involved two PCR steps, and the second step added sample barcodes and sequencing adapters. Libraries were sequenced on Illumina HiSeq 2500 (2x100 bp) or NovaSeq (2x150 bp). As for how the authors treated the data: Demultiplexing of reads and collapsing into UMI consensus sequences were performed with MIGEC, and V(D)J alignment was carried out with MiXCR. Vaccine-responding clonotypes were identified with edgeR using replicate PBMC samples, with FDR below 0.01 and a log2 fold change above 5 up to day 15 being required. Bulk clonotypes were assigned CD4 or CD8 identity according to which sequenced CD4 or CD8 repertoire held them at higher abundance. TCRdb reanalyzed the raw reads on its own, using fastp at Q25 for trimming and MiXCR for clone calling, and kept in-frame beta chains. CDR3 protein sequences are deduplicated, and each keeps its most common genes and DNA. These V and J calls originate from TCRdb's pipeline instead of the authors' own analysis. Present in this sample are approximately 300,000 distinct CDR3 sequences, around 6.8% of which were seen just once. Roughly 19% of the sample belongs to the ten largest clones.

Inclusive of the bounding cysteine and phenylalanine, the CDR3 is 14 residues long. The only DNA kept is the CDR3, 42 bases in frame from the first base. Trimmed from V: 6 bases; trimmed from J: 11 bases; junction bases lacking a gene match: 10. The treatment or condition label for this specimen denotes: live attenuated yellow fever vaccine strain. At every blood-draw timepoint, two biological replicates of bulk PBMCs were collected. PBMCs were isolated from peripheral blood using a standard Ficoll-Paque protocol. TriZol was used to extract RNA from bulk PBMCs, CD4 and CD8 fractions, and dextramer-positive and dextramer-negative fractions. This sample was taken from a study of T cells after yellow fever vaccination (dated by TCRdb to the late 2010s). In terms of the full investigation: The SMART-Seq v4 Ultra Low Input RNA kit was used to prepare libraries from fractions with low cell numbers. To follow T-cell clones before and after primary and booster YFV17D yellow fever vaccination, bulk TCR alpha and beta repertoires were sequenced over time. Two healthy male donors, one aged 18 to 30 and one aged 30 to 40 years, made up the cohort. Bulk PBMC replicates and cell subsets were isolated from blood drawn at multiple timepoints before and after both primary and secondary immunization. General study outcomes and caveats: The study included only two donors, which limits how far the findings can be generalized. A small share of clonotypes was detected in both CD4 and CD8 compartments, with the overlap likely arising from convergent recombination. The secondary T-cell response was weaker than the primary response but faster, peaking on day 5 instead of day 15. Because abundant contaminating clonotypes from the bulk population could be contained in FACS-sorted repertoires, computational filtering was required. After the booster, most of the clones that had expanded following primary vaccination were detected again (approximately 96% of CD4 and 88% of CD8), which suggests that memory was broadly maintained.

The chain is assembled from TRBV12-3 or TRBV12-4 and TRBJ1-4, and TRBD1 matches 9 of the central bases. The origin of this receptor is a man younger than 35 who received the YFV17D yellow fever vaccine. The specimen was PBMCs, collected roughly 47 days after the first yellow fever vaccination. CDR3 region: CASSSGQGLGKLFF. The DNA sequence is TGTGCCAGCAGCTCGGGACAGGGATTGGGGAAACTGTTTTTT.